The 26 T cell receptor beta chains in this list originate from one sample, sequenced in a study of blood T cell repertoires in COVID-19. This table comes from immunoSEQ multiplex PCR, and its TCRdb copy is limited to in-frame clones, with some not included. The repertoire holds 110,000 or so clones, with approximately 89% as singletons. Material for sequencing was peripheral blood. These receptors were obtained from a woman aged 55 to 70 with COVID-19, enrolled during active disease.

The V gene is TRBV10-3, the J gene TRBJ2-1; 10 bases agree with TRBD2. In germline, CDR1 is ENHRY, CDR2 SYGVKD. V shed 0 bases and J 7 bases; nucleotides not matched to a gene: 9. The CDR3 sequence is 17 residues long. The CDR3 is CAISESKSSGGDNEQFF. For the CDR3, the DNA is TGTGCCATCAGTGAGTCGAAGTCGAGCGGGGGGGATAATGAGCAGTTCTTC.

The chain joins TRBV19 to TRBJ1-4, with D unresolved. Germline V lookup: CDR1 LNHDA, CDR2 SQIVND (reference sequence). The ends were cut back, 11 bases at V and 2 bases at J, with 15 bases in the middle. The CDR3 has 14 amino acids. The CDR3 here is CASSTGFTNEKLFF. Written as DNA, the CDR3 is TGTGCCTCCAGTACCGGGTTCACTAATGAAAAACTGTTTTTT.

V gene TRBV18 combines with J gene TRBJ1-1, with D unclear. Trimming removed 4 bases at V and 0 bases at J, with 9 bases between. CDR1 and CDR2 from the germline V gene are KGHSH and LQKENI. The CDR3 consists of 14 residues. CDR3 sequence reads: CASSQQDLNTEAFF. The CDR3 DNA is TGTGCCAGCTCACAACAAGATTTGAACACTGAAGCTTTCTTT. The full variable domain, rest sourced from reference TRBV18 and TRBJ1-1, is NAGVMQNPRHLVRRRGQEARLRCSPMKGHSHVYWYRQLPEEGLKFMVYLQKENIIDESGMPKERFSAEFPKEGPSILRIQQVVRGDSAAYFCASSQQDLNTEAFFGQGTRLTVV.

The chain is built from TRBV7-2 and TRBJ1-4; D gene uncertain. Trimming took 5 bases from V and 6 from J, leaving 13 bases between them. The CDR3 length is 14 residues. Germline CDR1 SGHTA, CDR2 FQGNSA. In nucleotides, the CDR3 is TGTGCCAGCAGCCCAGAAATAGGAGATGAAAAACTGTTTTTT. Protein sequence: CASSPEIGDEKLFF.

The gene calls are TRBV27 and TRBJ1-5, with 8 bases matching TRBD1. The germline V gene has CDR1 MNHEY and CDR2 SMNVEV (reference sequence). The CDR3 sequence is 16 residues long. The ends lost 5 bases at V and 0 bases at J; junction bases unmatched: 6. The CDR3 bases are TGTGCCAGCAGTAGCCGACAGGGGACTAGCAATCAGCCCCAGCATTTT. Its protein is CASSSRQGTSNQPQHF.

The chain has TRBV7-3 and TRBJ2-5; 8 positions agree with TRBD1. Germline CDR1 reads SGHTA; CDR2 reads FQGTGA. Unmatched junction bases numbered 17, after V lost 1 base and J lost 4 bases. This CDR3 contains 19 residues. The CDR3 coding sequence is TGTGCCAGCAGCTTAAATGGCCGGACAGGGAGTATGATAGGAGAGACCCAGTACTTC. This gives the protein CASSLNGRTGSMIGETQYF.

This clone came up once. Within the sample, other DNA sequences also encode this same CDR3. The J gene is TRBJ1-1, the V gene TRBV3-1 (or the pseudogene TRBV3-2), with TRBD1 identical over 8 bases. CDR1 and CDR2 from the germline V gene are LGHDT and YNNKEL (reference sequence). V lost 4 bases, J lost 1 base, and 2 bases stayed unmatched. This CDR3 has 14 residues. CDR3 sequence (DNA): TGTGCCAGCAGCCCTCAGGGGGCGAACACTGAAGCTTTCTTT. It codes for CASSPQGANTEAFF.

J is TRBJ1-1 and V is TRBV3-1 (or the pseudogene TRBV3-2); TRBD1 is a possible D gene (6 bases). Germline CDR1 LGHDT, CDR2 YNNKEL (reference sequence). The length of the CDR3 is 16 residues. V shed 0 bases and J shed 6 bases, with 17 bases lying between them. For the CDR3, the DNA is TGTGCCAGCAGCCAAGATAGGCGGACCAGGGGCGCTGAAGCTTTCTTT. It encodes CASSQDRRTRGAEAFF.

CDR3 coding DNA: TGTGCCAGTAGTAGTAGGCCAGCGGGGGCCGGGGAGCTGTTTTTT. Translation gives CASSSRPAGAGELFF. V and J are TRBV19 and TRBJ2-2, with 8 nucleotides matching TRBD2. CDR3 length: 15 residues. Trimming cost V 4 bases and J 6 bases; bases outside gene matches: 7. Germline lookup yields CDR1 LNHDA and CDR2 SQIVND (reference sequence).

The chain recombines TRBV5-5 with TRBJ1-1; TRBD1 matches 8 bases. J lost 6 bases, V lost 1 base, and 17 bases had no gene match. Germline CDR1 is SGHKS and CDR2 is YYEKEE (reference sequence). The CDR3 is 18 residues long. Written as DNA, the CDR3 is TGTGCCAGCAGCTTGATGTCGCAGGGGGCTCGGGGGAGCGCTGAAGCTTTCTTT. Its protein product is CASSLMSQGARGSAEAFF.

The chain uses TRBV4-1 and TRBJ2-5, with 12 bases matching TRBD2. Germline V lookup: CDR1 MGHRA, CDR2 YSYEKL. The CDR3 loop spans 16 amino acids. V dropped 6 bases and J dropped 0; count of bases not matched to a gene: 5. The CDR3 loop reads CASSSGLAGYQETQYF. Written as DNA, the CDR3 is TGCGCCAGCAGTTCCGGACTAGCGGGGTACCAAGAGACCCAGTACTTC.

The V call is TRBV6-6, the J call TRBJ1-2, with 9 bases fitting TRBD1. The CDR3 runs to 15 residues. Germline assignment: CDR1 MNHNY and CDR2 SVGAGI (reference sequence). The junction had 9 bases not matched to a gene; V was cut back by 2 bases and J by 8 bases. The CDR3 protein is CASSYVGGTGTGYTF. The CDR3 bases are TGTGCCAGCAGTTACGTGGGGGGGACAGGGACCGGCTACACCTTC.

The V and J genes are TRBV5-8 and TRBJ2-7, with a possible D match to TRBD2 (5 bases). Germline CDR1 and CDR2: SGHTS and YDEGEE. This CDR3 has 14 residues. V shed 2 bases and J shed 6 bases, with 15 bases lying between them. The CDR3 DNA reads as TGTGCCAGCAGCTTATCCGAGGACTTTCGCGAGCAGTACTTC. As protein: CASSLSEDFREQYF.

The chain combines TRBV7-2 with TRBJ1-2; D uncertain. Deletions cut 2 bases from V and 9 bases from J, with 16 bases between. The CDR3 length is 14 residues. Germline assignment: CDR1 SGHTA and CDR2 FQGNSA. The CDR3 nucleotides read TGTGCCAGCAGCTTAACGACTGCCGAGGGAAGCTACACCTTC. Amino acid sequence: CASSLTTAEGSYTF.

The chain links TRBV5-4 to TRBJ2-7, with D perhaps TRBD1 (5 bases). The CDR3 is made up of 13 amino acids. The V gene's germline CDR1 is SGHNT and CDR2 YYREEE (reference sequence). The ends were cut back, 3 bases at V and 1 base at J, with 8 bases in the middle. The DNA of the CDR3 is TGTGCCAGCAGCTCTAGACAGTCCTACGAGCAGTACTTC. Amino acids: CASSSRQSYEQYF.

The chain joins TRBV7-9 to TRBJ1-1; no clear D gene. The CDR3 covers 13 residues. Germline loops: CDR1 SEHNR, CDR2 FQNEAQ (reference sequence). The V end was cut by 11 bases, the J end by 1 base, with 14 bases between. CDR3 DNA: TGTGCCTGCCCTGAACAGCAGAACACTGAAGCTTTCTTT. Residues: CACPEQQNTEAFF.

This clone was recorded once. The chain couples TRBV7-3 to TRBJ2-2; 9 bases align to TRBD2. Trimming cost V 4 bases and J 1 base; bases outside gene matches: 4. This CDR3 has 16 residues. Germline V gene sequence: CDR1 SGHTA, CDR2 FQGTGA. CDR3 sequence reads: CASSSFSGGNTGELFF. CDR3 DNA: TGTGCCAGCAGCTCCTTTAGCGGGGGGAACACCGGGGAGCTGTTTTTT.

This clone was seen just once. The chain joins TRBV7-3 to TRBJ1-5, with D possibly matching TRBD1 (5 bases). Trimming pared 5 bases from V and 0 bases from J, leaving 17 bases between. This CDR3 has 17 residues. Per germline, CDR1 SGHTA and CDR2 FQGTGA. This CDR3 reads CASSEKPRQNSNQPQHF. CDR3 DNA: TGTGCCAGCAGCGAAAAACCGCGACAGAATAGCAATCAGCCCCAGCATTTT.

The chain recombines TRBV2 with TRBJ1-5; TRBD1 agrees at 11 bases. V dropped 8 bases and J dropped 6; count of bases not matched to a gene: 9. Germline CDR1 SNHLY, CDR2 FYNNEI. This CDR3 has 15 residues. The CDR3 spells CASCRDRGSRQPQHF. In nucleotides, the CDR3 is TGTGCCAGCTGCCGGGACAGGGGGAGTCGTCAGCCCCAGCATTTT.

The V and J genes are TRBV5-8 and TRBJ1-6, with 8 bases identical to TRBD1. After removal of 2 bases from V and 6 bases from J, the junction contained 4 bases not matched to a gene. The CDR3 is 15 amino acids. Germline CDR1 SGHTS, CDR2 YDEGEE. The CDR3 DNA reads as TGTGCCAGCAGCTTCCCACAGGGGGTTAATTCACCCCTCCACTTT. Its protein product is CASSFPQGVNSPLHF.

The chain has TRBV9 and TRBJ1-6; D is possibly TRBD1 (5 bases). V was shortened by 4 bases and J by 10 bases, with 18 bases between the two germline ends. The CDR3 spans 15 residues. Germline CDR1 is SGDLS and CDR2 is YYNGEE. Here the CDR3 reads CASSPLSGGGSPLHF. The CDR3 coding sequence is TGTGCCAGCAGCCCCCTCTCGGGGGGAGGATCACCCCTCCACTTT.

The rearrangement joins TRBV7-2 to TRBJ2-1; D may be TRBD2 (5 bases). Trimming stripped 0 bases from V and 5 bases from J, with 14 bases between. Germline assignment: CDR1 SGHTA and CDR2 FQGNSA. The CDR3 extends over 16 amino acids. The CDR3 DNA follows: TGTGCCAGCAGCTTAGCCGGGATTGAACCCAACAATGAGCAGTTCTTC. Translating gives CASSLAGIEPNNEQFF.

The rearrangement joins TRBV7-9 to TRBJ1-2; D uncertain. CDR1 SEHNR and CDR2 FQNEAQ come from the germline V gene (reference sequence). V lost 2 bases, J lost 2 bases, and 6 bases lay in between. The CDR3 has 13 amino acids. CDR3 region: CASSLPANYGYTF. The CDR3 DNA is TGTGCCAGCAGCTTACCAGCGAACTATGGCTACACCTTC.

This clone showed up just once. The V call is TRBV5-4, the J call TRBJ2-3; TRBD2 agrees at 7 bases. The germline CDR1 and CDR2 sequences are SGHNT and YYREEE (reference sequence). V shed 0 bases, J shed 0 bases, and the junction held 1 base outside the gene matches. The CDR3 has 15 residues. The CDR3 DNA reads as TGTGCCAGCAGCTTGGTGGGGGGGAGCACAGATACGCAGTATTTT. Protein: CASSLVGGSTDTQYF.

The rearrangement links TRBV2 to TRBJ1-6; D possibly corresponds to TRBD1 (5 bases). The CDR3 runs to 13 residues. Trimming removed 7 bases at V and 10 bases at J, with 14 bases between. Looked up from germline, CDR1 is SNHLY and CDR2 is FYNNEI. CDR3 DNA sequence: TGTGCCAGCAAACCAGGGAAGGCCTCACCCCTCCACTTT. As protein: CASKPGKASPLHF.

The CDR3 reads CASSPLGTGNEKLFF. In nucleotides, the CDR3 is TGTGCCAGCTCACCCCTCGGGACAGGGAATGAAAAACTGTTTTTT. This chain uses TRBV18 with TRBJ1-4, with 9 bases that match TRBD1. V was clipped by 3 bases and J by 5 bases; unmatched bases: 4. Germline loops: CDR1 KGHSH, CDR2 LQKENI. The CDR3 loop spans 15 amino acids.